The 26 T cell receptor beta chains presented below share a single source sample, sequenced in a study of cytomegalovirus exposure and HLA in healthy donors. PCR employed 60 Vbeta and 13 Jbeta primers. Generated by immunoSEQ multiplex PCR, the TCRdb table keeps only in-frame clones and is missing some. Seen here are 150,000 or so clones, approximately 78% observed once, and the top ten hold over 0.65%. Source material: PBMCs. The receptors were gathered from a woman younger than 35 in good health and CMV-seronegative.

This rearrangement joins TRBV5-1 to TRBJ2-1; D gene unclear. The ends were cut back, 2 bases at V and 8 bases at J, with 11 bases in the middle. The CDR3 runs 13 residues. Germline V gene sequence: CDR1 SGHRS, CDR2 YFSETQ. Here the CDR3 reads CASSLFPRYEQFF. The CDR3 DNA is TGCGCCAGCAGCTTATTTCCCCGTTATGAGCAGTTCTTC.

The chain links TRBV28 to TRBJ2-7, with 13 nucleotides matching TRBD2. The CDR3 loop spans 20 amino acids. Unmatched junction bases numbered 19, after V lost 5 bases and J lost 3 bases. CDR1 is MDHEN, CDR2 SYDVKM, per germline. The CDR3 DNA sequence: TGTGCCAGCAGTCCTTACTGGAGGACTAGCGGGAGTGGTACCGTCTACGAGCAGTACTTC. It translates to CASSPYWRTSGSGTVYEQYF.

This clone was observed once. The CDR3 sequence is CASSLEPGTEDTQYF. The CDR3 DNA reads as TGTGCCAGCAGCTTAGAGCCCGGGACAGAAGATACGCAGTATTTT. The V and J genes are TRBV7-9 and TRBJ2-3; TRBD1 matches 7 bases. Unmatched junction bases numbered 6, after V lost 1 base and J lost 5 bases. CDR3 length: 15 amino acids. From germline, CDR1 is SEHNR and CDR2 FQNEAQ (reference sequence).

This clone showed up just once. The genes are TRBV14 and TRBJ2-1; 12 nucleotides match TRBD2. Per germline, CDR1 SGHDN and CDR2 FVKESK. V shed 6 bases, J shed 0 bases, and the junction held 9 bases outside the gene matches. The CDR3 has 18 amino acids. The CDR3 DNA reads as TGTGCCAGCAGGGGACTAGCGGGCCCGTCGAGCTCCTACAATGAGCAGTTCTTC. This encodes CASRGLAGPSSSYNEQFF.

The chain couples TRBV5-1 to TRBJ2-3; a weak D match, TRBD1 (6 bases). Germline loops: CDR1 SGHRS, CDR2 YFSETQ. Trimming stripped 4 bases from V and 4 bases from J, with 16 bases between. This CDR3 contains 15 residues. The CDR3 here is CASSADYRVPDTQYF. The CDR3 DNA follows: TGCGCCAGCAGCGCCGATTACAGGGTTCCAGATACGCAGTATTTT.

This clone turned up a few times. The chain is built from TRBV4-1 and TRBJ2-7; possibly TRBD1 for D (5 bases). Deletions cut 2 bases from V and 3 bases from J, with 11 bases between. The CDR3 is 14 amino acids. Looked up from germline, CDR1 is MGHRA and CDR2 is YSYEKL. The CDR3 nucleotides read TGCGCCAGCAGCCAACAAGATAGGGGCTACGAGCAGTACTTC. This sequence encodes CASSQQDRGYEQYF.

This clone showed up just once. The chain couples TRBV7-9 to TRBJ2-2; TRBD1 might be the D (6 bases). The germline CDR1 and CDR2 sequences are SEHNR and FQNEAQ (reference sequence). The CDR3 consists of 15 residues. V lost 5 bases and J lost 1, with 11 bases in between. This CDR3 is CASSQRTVNTGELFF. The DNA for the CDR3 is TGTGCCAGCAGCCAGCGGACAGTGAACACCGGGGAGCTGTTTTTT.

This clone was counted once. This chain links TRBV14 with TRBJ1-3; no firm D call. V lost 4 bases and J lost 7, with 8 bases in between. From germline, CDR1 is SGHDN and CDR2 FVKESK. The CDR3 is made up of 12 amino acids. In DNA, the CDR3 is TGTGCCAGCAGCCTTCCTAGGAACACCATATATTTT. Translation gives CASSLPRNTIYF. Using reference TRBV14 and TRBJ1-3 for the parts outside the CDR3, the full variable domain is EAGVTQFPSHSVIEKGQTVTLRCDPISGHDNLYWYRRVMGKEIKFLLHFVKESKQDESGMPNNRFLAERTGGTYSTLKVQPAELEDSGVYFCASSLPRNTIYFGEGSWLTVV.

The rearrangement links TRBV4-3 to TRBJ1-5; TRBD1 might be the D (5 bases). The CDR3 runs to 15 residues. CDR1 and CDR2 (germline): LGHNA, YSLEER. The germline V and J ends were trimmed by 0 bases and 4 bases, with 10 bases remaining between them. The CDR3 coding sequence is TGCGCCAGCAGCCAAGATTTAACAGGAAATCAGCCCCAGCATTTT. This codes for CASSQDLTGNQPQHF.

The chain has TRBV5-1 and TRBJ1-1; no definite D call. The V gene lost 0 bases and the J gene lost 4 bases, with 16 bases spanning the gap. The CDR3 spans 16 residues. CDR1 SGHRS and CDR2 YFSETQ come from the germline V gene. CDR3 coding DNA: TGCGCCAGCAGCTTGGTTCCGGGTTTGGGTGCCACTGAAGCTTTCTTT. This gives the protein CASSLVPGLGATEAFF.

The chain uses TRBV5-4 and TRBJ1-2; perhaps TRBD1 as D (5 bases). The CDR3 contains 14 residues. Germline values: CDR1 SGHNT, CDR2 YYREEE (reference sequence). V dropped 0 bases and J dropped 7 bases, with 13 bases sitting between them. Here the CDR3 reads CASSLGVGQGGYTF. In nucleotides, the CDR3 is TGTGCCAGCAGCTTGGGTGTAGGTCAGGGTGGCTACACCTTC.

The rearrangement uses TRBV7-6 and TRBJ2-1; D might be TRBD1 (5 bases). The CDR3 has 16 residues. The germline V and J ends were trimmed by 2 bases and 0 bases, with 11 bases remaining between them. Germline V lookup: CDR1 SGHVS, CDR2 FNYEAQ. CDR3: CASSLQGRSSYNEQFF. For the CDR3, the DNA is TGTGCCAGCAGCTTACAGGGTCGGAGCTCCTACAATGAGCAGTTCTTC.

This clone was counted between two and nine times. V gene TRBV2 combines with J gene TRBJ1-1; possibly TRBD1 for D (6 bases). The CDR3 extends over 12 amino acids. The V gene's germline CDR1 is SNHLY and CDR2 FYNNEI. Deletions cut 8 bases from V and 3 bases from J, with 10 bases between. The chain's CDR3 is CASQTGHTEAFF. The CDR3 DNA reads TGTGCCAGCCAAACAGGGCACACTGAAGCTTTCTTT.

This clone was seen a few times. This rearrangement joins TRBV5-4 to TRBJ1-2; 9 bases fit TRBD1. In germline, CDR1 is SGHNT, CDR2 YYREEE (reference sequence). The CDR3 loop spans 15 amino acids. The V gene end was trimmed by 3 bases and the J gene end by 4 bases; junction bases not matched to a gene: 7. CDR3: CASSSGQGFGYGYTF. CDR3 in DNA: TGTGCCAGCAGCTCCGGACAGGGGTTTGGCTATGGCTACACCTTC.

V usage is TRBV5-8 and J usage is TRBJ2-3, with D tentatively TRBD1 (6 bases). Germline assignment: CDR1 SGHTS and CDR2 YDEGEE. V gave up 4 bases and J gave up 1 base, with 7 bases separating them. This CDR3 comprises 13 residues. The CDR3 region has the DNA TGTGCCAGCAGCCACAGGGGCACAGATACGCAGTATTTT. It codes for CASSHRGTDTQYF.

V usage is TRBV11-1 and J usage is TRBJ2-7; tentative D call: TRBD1 (6 bases). The germline V and J ends were trimmed by 5 bases and 2 bases, with 13 bases remaining between them. Germline V lookup: CDR1 SGHAT, CDR2 FQDESV (reference sequence). CDR3 size: 14 residues. In nucleotides, the CDR3 is TGTGCCAGCAGCACAGGGAGAATTACCTACGAGCAGTACTTC. Translation: CASSTGRITYEQYF.

The rearrangement joins TRBV15 to TRBJ2-7; a weak D match, TRBD2 (6 bases). The CDR3 consists of 17 residues. Between the trimmed V and J ends, which lost 0 bases and 2 bases, there was a span of 17 bases. Germline V gives CDR1 LNHNV, CDR2 YYDKDF (reference sequence). The CDR3, as DNA: TGTGCCACCAGCAGAGATCGGGGCCCGGGACTTACCTACGAGCAGTACTTC. Translated, it gives CATSRDRGPGLTYEQYF.

J is TRBJ1-5 and V is TRBV28; maybe TRBD1 (6 bases). Germline V CDR1 and CDR2: MDHEN, SYDVKM. V lost 4 bases, J lost 0 bases, and 10 bases lay in between. This CDR3 contains 15 residues. CDR3 in amino acids: CASSSAQGSNQPQHF. For the CDR3, the DNA is TGTGCCAGCAGTTCCGCACAGGGTAGCAATCAGCCCCAGCATTTT. Drawing the rest from reference TRBV28 and TRBJ1-5, the complete variable domain is DVKVTQSSRYLVKRTGEKVFLECVQDMDHENMFWYRQDPGLGLRLIYFSYDVKMKEKGDIPEGYSVSREKKERFSLILESASTNQTSMYLCASSSAQGSNQPQHFGDGTRLSIL.

This clone was seen more than once but under ten times. The chain links TRBV27 to TRBJ1-2; tentative D call: TRBD1 (5 bases). With 4 bases removed from V and 7 bases from J, the gap between germline ends came to 13 bases. Germline CDR1 MNHEY, CDR2 SMNVEV (reference sequence). This CDR3 contains 13 residues. The CDR3 protein is CASSSGRWFGYTF. The CDR3 nucleotides read TGTGCCAGCAGTTCAGGGCGGTGGTTTGGCTACACCTTC.

This chain connects TRBV19 to TRBJ2-3; 9 nucleotides match TRBD2. The V gene end was trimmed by 6 bases and the J gene end by 1 base; junction bases not matched to a gene: 5. The germline V gene has CDR1 LNHDA and CDR2 SQIVND (reference sequence). This CDR3 has 15 residues. CDR3 bases: TGTGCCAGTAGATTGAGCGGGAGGCGCACAGATACGCAGTATTTT. Translated, it gives CASRLSGRRTDTQYF.

This chain uses TRBV5-5 with TRBJ2-5; 7 bases fit TRBD1. Germline V CDR1 and CDR2: SGHKS, YYEKEE (reference sequence). The CDR3 runs 15 residues. Trimming at V came to 2 bases and at J to 1 base, leaving 5 bases not matched to a gene. CDR3 DNA: TGTGCCAGCAGCTTAGGGCGACAGGGCCAAGAGACCCAGTACTTC. Translating gives CASSLGRQGQETQYF.

The rearrangement joins TRBV7-2 to TRBJ2-1; D may be TRBD2 (5 bases). The length of the CDR3 is 14 residues. Germline CDR1 reads SGHTA; CDR2 reads FQGNSA. V gave up 1 base and J gave up 7 bases, with 11 bases separating them. CDR3 residues: CASSLGRWRNEQFF. The CDR3 DNA sequence: TGTGCCAGCAGCTTAGGGAGGTGGAGGAATGAGCAGTTCTTC.

The V call is TRBV11-2, the J call TRBJ2-7; possible D gene TRBD2, 5 bases. This CDR3 spans 13 amino acids. The V and J ends lost 6 bases and 3 bases respectively, with 12 bases between them. The V gene's germline CDR1 is SGHAT and CDR2 FQNNGV. The chain's CDR3 is CASRAGLLYEQYF. The CDR3 nucleotides are TGTGCCAGCAGGGCGGGCCTACTCTACGAGCAGTACTTC.

This sequence joins TRBV30 and TRBJ1-5, with D possibly matching TRBD1 (6 bases). The germline V gene has CDR1 GTSNPN and CDR2 SVGIG (reference sequence). The CDR3 is 14 residues long. V was pared by 0 bases and J by 7 bases, with 13 bases between. In DNA, the CDR3 is TGTGCCTGGAGTGTGCAGGGGCGAGGGCAGCCCCAGCATTTT. It codes for CAWSVQGRGQPQHF.

The chain combines TRBV5-8 with TRBJ2-7; 7 nucleotides line up with TRBD1. Trimming cost V 3 bases and J 4 bases; bases outside gene matches: 7. Germline-derived CDR1 and CDR2 are SGHTS and YDEGEE. The CDR3 totals 14 residues. CDR3 nucleotides: TGTGCCAGCAGCTCGGGACAGCTTGGGTACGAGCAGTACTTC. As protein: CASSSGQLGYEQYF.

The chain joins TRBV5-1 to TRBJ1-1; tentative D call: TRBD1 (5 bases). The CDR3 consists of 14 residues. In germline, CDR1 is SGHRS, CDR2 YFSETQ. Deletions cut 0 bases from V and 7 bases from J, with 13 bases between. The CDR3 bases are TGCGCCAGCAGCTTGGGACAGCCCTATGGTGAAGCTTTCTTT. Amino acids: CASSLGQPYGEAFF.